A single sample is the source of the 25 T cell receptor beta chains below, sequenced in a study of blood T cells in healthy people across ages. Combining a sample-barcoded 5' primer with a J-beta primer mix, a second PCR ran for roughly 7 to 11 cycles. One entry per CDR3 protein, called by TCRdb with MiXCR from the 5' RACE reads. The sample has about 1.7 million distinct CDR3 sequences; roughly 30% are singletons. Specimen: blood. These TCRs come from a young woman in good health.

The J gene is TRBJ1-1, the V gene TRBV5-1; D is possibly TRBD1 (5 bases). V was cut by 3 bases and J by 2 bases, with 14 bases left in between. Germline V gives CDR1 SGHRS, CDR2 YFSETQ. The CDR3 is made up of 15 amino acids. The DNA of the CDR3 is TGCGCCAGCAGCTCTTCCGGGACGGATAACACTGAAGCTTTCTTT. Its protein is CASSSSGTDNTEAFF.

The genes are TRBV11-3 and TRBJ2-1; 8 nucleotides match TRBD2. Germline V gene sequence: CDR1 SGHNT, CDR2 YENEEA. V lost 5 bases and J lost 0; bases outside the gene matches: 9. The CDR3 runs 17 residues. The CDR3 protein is CASSHSGRASSYNEQFF. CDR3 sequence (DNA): TGTGCCAGCAGCCATTCCGGGAGGGCGAGCTCCTACAATGAGCAGTTCTTC. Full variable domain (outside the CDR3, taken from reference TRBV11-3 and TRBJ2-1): EAGVVQSPRYKIIEKKQPVAFWCNPISGHNTLYWYLQNLGQGPELLIRYENEEAVDDSQLPKDRFSAERLKGVDSTLKIQPAELGDSAVYLCASSHSGRASSYNEQFFGPGTRLTVL.

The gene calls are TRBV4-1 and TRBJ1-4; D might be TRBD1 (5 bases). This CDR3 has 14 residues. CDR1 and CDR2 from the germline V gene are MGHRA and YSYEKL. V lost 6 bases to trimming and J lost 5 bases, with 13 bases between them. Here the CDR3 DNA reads TGCGCCAGCAGACCAGGAGAGGGGAATGAAAAACTGTTTTTT. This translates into CASRPGEGNEKLFF.

In DNA form, the CDR3 reads TGTGCCAGCAGTGGGACTAGCGTTGGGCAAGAGACCCAGTACTTC. It yields the protein CASSGTSVGQETQYF. The chain links TRBV2 to TRBJ2-5, with TRBD2 matching over 9 bases. Germline CDR1 and CDR2: SNHLY and FYNNEI. This CDR3 comprises 15 residues. V trimming: 4 bases; J trimming: 2 bases; junction bases outside the gene matches: 5.

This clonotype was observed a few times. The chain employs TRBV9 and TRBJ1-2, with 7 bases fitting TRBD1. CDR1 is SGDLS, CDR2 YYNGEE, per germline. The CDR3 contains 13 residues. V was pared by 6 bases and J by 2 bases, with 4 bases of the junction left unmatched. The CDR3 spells CASTGTENYGYTF. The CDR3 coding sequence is TGTGCCAGCACCGGGACAGAGAACTATGGCTACACCTTC.

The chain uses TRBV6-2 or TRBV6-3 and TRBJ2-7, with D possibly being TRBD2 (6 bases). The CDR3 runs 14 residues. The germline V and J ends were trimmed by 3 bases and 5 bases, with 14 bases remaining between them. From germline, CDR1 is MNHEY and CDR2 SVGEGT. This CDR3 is CASSYFGGEDEQYF. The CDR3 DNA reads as TGTGCCAGCAGTTATTTCGGGGGAGAAGACGAGCAGTACTTC.

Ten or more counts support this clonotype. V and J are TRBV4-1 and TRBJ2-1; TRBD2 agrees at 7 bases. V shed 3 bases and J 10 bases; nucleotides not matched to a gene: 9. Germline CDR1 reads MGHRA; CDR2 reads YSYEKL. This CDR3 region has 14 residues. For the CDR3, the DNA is TGCGCCAGCAGCCAGACCCCCGCGGGAGAGGAGCAGTTCTTC. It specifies CASSQTPAGEEQFF.

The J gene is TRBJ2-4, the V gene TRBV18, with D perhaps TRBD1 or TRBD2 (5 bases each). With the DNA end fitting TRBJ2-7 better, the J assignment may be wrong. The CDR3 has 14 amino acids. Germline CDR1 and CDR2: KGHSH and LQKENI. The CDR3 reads CASSPIGAKDEQYF. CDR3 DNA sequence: TGTGCCAGCTCACCAATCGGGGCAAAGGACGAGCAGTACTTC.

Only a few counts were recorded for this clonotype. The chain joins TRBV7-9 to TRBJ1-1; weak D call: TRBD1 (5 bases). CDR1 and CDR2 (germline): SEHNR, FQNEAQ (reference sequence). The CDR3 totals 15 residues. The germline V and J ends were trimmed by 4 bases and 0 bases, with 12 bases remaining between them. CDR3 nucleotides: TGTGCCAGCAGCTCTGGGGGACGGGTGAACACTGAAGCTTTCTTT. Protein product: CASSSGGRVNTEAFF. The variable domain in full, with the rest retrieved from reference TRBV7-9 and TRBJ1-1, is DTGVSQNPRHKITKRGQNVTFRCDPISEHNRLYWYRQTLGQGPEFLTYFQNEAQLEKSRLLSDRFSAERPKGSFSTLEIQRTEQGDSAMYLCASSSGGRVNTEAFFGQGTRLTVV.

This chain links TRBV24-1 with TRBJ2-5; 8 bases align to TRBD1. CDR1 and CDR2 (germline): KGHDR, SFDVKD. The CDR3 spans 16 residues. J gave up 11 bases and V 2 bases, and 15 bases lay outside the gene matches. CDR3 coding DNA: TGTGCCACCAGTGATTCCGGGACAGGACCTCCCAATGAGCAGTACTTC. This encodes CATSDSGTGPPNEQYF.

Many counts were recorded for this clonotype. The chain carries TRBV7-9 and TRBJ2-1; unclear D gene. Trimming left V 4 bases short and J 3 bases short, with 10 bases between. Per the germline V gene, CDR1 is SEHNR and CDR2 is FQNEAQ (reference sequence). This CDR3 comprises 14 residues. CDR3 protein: CASSSGVFYNEQFF. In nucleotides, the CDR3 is TGTGCCAGCAGCTCAGGAGTTTTCTACAATGAGCAGTTCTTC.

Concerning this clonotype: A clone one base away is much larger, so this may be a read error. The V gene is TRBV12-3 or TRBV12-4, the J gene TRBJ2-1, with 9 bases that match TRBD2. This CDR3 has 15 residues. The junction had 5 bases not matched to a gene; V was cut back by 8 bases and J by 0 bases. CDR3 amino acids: CASGQLAGSYNEQFF. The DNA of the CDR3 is TGTGCCAGCGGCCAACTAGCGGGCTCCTACAATGAGCAGTTCTTC.

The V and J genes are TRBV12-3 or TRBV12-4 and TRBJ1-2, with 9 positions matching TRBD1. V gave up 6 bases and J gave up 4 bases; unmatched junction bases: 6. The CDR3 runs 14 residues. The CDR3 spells CASSMTDRGYGYTF. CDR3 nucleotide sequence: TGTGCCAGCAGCATGACGGACAGGGGCTATGGCTACACCTTC.

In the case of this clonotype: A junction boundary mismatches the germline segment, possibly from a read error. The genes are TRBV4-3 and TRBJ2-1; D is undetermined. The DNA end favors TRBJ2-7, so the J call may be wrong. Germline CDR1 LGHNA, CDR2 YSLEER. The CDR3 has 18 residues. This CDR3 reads CAGSQERGLMSSYNEQYF. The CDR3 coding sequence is TGCGCCGGCAGCCAAGAGCGAGGCTTGATGAGCTCCTACAATGAGCAGTACTTC.

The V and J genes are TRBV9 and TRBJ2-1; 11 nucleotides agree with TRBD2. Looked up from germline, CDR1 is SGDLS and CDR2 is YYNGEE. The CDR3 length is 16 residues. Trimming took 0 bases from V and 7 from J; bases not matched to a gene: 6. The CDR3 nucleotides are TGTGCCAGCAGCGTAGGACTAGCGGGGCTTCTAAATGAGCAGTTCTTC. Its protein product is CASSVGLAGLLNEQFF.

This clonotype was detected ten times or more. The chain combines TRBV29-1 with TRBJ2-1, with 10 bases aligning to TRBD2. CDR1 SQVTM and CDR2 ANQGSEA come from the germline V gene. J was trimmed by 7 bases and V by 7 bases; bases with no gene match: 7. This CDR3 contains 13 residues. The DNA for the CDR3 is TGCAGCGGCCGGCTACTAGCGGGGAATGAGCAGTTCTTC. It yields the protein CSGRLLAGNEQFF.

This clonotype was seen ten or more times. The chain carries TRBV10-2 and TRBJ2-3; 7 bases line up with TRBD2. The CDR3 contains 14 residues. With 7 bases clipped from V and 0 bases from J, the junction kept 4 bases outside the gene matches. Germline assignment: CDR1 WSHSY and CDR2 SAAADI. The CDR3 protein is CASKSGTSTDTQYF. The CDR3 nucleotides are TGCGCCAGCAAGAGCGGGACTAGCACAGATACGCAGTATTTT.

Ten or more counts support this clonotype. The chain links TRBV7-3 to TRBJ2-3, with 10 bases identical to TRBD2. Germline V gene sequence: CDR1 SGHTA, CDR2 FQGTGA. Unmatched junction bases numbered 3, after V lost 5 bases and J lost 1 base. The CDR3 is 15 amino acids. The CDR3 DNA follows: TGTGCCAGCAGCCGCGGGACTAGCGGCACAGATACGCAGTATTTT. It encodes CASSRGTSGTDTQYF. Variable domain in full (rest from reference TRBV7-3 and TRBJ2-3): GAGVSQTPSNKVTEKGKYVELRCDPISGHTALYWYRQSLGQGPEFLIYFQGTGAADDSGLPNDRFFAVRPEGSVSTLKIQRTERGDSAVYLCASSRGTSGTDTQYFGPGTRLTVL.

CDR3 nucleotides: TGTGCCAGCAGCTTAGACGAGTACAATGAGCAGTTCTTC. As protein: CASSLDEYNEQFF. V and J are TRBV11-3 and TRBJ2-1; no firm D call. V lost 0 bases and J 4 bases, leaving 4 bases between the germline ends. This CDR3 spans 13 amino acids. The germline V gene encodes CDR1 SGHNT and CDR2 YENEEA.

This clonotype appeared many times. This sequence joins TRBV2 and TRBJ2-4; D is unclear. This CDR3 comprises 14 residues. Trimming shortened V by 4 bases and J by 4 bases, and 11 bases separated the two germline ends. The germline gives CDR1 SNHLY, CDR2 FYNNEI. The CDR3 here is CASSAVLPKNIQYF. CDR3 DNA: TGTGCCAGCAGTGCTGTACTCCCAAAAAACATTCAGTACTTC. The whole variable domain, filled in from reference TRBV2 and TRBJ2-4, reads EPEVTQTPSHQVTQMGQEVILRCVPISNHLYFYWYRQILGQKVEFLVSFYNNEISEKSEIFDDQFSVERPDGSNFTLKIRSTKLEDSAMYFCASSAVLPKNIQYFGAGTRLSVL.

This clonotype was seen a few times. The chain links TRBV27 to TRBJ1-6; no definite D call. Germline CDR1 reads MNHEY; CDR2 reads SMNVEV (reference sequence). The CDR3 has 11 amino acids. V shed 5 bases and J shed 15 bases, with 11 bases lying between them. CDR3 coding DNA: TGTGCCAGCAGTATGTGGGGTCACCTCCACTTT. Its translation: CASSMWGHLHF.

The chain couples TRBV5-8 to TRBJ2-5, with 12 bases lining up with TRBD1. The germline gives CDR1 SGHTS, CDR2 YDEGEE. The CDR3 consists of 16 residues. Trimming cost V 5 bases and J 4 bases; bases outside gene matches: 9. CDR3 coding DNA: TGTGCCAGCAGGCGGGGGACAGGGGGCGGCGGAGAGACCCAGTACTTC. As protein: CASRRGTGGGGETQYF.

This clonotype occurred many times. This CDR3 reads CASSLSGTAYEQYF. In DNA, the CDR3 is TGTGCCAGCAGTCTATCCGGGACAGCCTACGAGCAGTACTTC. This rearrangement joins TRBV12-3 or TRBV12-4 to TRBJ2-7; TRBD1 matches 7 bases. The CDR3 is made up of 14 amino acids. The J segment lost 2 bases and the V segment lost 5 bases, leaving 6 bases of the junction unmatched.

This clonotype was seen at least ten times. CDR3 sequence reads: CASSTRGQRETQYF. The CDR3 bases are TGTGCCAGCAGCACCCGAGGGCAGAGGGAGACCCAGTACTTC. The chain is built from TRBV7-2 and TRBJ2-5; D perhaps matches TRBD2 (5 bases). The CDR3 spans 14 residues. CDR1 SGHTA and CDR2 FQGNSA come from the germline V gene. V was shortened by 5 bases and J by 5 bases, with 15 bases between the two germline ends.

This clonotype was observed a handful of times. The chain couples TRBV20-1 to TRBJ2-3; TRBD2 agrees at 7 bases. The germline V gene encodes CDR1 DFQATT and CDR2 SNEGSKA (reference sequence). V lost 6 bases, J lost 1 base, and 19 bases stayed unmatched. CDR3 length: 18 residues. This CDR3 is CSASSVVGGPFGTDTQYF. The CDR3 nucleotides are TGCAGTGCCTCTTCCGTGGTGGGAGGGCCCTTTGGCACAGATACGCAGTATTTT.